These 3 T cell receptor beta chains were all obtained from the same sample, sequenced in a study of blood T cell repertoires in COVID-19. Data came from immunoSEQ multiplex PCR; TCRdb stores just in-frame clones and leaves some out. This table has hundreds of thousands of clones, approximately 88% appearing once. Sequenced: peripheral blood. Receptors were obtained from a woman between 45 and 60 years old with COVID-19, enrolled during active disease.

The V gene is TRBV12-3 or TRBV12-4, the J gene TRBJ2-4; D unresolved. The CDR3 consists of 13 residues. V was trimmed by 4 bases and J by 0 bases, leaving 4 bases between them. For the CDR3, the DNA is TGTGCCAGCAGTTCCCTAGCCAAAAACATTCAGTACTTC. Its translation: CASSSLAKNIQYF.

This clone was seen more than once but under ten times. This chain joins TRBV2 and TRBJ1-1, with TRBD1 as a possible D gene (6 bases). The CDR3 runs 12 residues. Germline V CDR1 and CDR2: SNHLY, FYNNEI. Between the trimmed V and J ends, which lost 5 bases and 5 bases, there was a span of 9 bases. In DNA form, the CDR3 reads TGTGCCAGCAGTAACAGGGTTACTGAAGCTTTCTTT. As protein: CASSNRVTEAFF.

This clone was counted only a few times. V is TRBV10-3 and J is TRBJ1-5; 9 bases fit TRBD1. Per germline, CDR1 ENHRY and CDR2 SYGVKD. CDR3 size: 16 residues. After removal of 10 bases from V and 0 bases from J, the junction contained 10 bases not matched to a gene. CDR3 nucleotides: TGTGCCACCCAACAGGGGGCGGGATATAGCAATCAGCCCCAGCATTTT. Amino acids: CATQQGAGYSNQPQHF.